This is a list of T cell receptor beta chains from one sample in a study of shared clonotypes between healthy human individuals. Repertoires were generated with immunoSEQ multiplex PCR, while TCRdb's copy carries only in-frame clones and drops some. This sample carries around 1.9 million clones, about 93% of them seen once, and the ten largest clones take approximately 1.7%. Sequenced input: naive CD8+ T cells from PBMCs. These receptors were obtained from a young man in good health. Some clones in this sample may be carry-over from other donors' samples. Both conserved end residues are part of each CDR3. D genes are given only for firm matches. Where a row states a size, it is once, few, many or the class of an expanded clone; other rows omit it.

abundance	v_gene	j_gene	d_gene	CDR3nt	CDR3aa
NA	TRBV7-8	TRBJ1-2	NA	TGTGCCAGCAGCTTAGGGCGGAGACCGTGGATTAACTATGGCTACACCTTC	CASSLGRRPWINYGYTF
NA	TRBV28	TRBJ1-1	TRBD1	TGTGCCAGCAGCCCAAGGACAGGGCAAGTGTCTGAAGCTTTCTTT	CASSPRTGQVSEAFF
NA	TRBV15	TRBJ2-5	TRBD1	TGTGCCACCAGCAGAACACCGGGACAGGGACGAGAGACCCAGTACTTC	CATSRTPGQGRETQYF
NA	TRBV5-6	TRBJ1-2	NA	TGTGCCAGCAGCTTGTTCACAGGGACCTCTTTGGGCTACACCTTC	CASSLFTGTSLGYTF
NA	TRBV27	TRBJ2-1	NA	TGTGCCAGCAGTTTTAGCGGAGGGGGTTACAATGAGCAGTTCTTC	CASSFSGGGYNEQFF
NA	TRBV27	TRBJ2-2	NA	TGTGCCAGCAGTTTAACCCCGGTCGGCACGGCATACCGGGAGCTGTTTTTT	CASSLTPVGTAYRELFF
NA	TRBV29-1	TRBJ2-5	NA	TGCAGCGGGGGGAGTTGGACTCTCCAAGAGACCCAGTACTTC	CSGGSWTLQETQYF
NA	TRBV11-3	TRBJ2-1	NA	TGTGCCAGCAGCGAGGCCACGGAGGGCCAACGCGATAGTGAGCAGTTCTTC	CASSEATEGQRDSEQFF
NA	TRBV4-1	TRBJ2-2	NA	TGCGCCAGCAGACAAGAAGGGAACACCGGGGAGCTGTTTTTT	CASRQEGNTGELFF
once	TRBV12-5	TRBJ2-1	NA	TGTGCTAGTGGTTTGGGTGGGAGAAGCCAGTTCTTC	CASGLGGRSQFF